This T cell receptor (beta chain) was documented in a study of control samples from healthy donors and cancer patients. The germline CDR1 and CDR2 sequences are SGDLS and YYNGEE. The CDR3 extends over 14 amino acids. Trimming stripped 1 base from V and 2 bases from J, with 8 bases between. Assay used: immunoSEQ multiplex PCR; TCRdb lists only in-frame clones, some missing. The table lists about 190,000 clones, about 89% of them singletons. The sample was blood. The chain employs TRBV9 and TRBJ2-3; D unresolved. This TCR was sampled from a young man in good health. CDR3 amino acids: CASSVSGNTDTQYF. CDR3 nucleotide sequence: TGTGCCAGCAGCGTATCCGGAAACACAGATACGCAGTATTTT.